Sequencing of this TCR beta chain was carried out in a study of a mutant IDH1 vaccine in newly diagnosed glioma. Study in general: Across weeks 1, 3, 5, 7, 11, 15, 19 and 23, patients received a vaccination each time, eight in all. Beforehand, treatment had been radiotherapy, temozolomide, or both; the majority received both.

Using immunoSEQ multiplex PCR, the repertoire was profiled, and TCRdb retains in-frame clones only, with some absent. The sample includes roughly 52,000 clones, 80% of them seen just once. In regard to this clone: The target antigen is unknown.

Time point: week 23, last vaccination. Vaccinated patients received 300 ug of mutant IDH1 20-mer peptide per dose, with topical imiquimod. Newly diagnosed WHO grade 3 or 4 IDH1-mutant, ATRX-lost astrocytomas were identified in the donors. The ends were cut back, 3 bases at V and 7 bases at J, with 15 bases in the middle. This CDR3 spans 15 amino acids. Germline loops: CDR1 LNHNV, CDR2 YYDKDF (reference sequence). The source material was PBMCs, sampled from a glioma patient whose treatment included an IDH1 peptide vaccine. The J gene is TRBJ2-2, the V gene TRBV15; no definite D call. The receptor was derived from a middle-aged man with glioma. The CDR3 loop reads CATSSVNPTDGELFF. CDR3 DNA sequence: TGTGCCACCAGCAGCGTGAACCCGACGGACGGGGAGCTGTTTTTT. Using reference TRBV15 and TRBJ2-2 for the parts outside the CDR3, the full variable domain is DAMVIQNPRYQVTQFGKPVTLSCSQTLNHNVMYWYQQKSSQAPKLLFHYYDKDFNNEADTPDNFQSRRPNTSFCFLDIRSPGLGDTAMYLCATSSVNPTDGELFFGEGSRLTVL.